One and the same sample provided the 19 T cell receptor beta chains below, sequenced in a study of T-cell memory formation after mild COVID-19. TCRdb independently ran MiXCR on the 5' RACE reads; one entry per CDR3 protein. The repertoire holds about 150,000 distinct CDR3 sequences, with 13% as singletons. Sequenced sample: PBMCs or a T cell subset sorted from them (not recorded which). The receptors were sampled from a man aged 18 to 30 who had mild COVID-19 (a few samples of this study predate the infection). Cell type and time point are not known.

This clonotype was counted between two and nine times. This chain uses TRBV10-3 with TRBJ1-1; no firm D call. Trimming stripped 0 bases from V and 0 bases from J, with 11 bases between. Germline V CDR1 and CDR2: ENHRY, SYGVKD. The CDR3 loop spans 16 amino acids. The CDR3, as DNA: TGTGCCATCAGTGAGTCGAGAACAGCCCTGAACACTGAAGCTTTCTTT. Amino acid sequence: CAISESRTALNTEAFF.

This chain connects TRBV10-3 to TRBJ2-1; D uncertain. CDR1 ENHRY and CDR2 SYGVKD come from the germline V gene. The CDR3 has 11 residues. Trimming took off 6 bases at V and 8 bases at J, with 8 bases between the two ends. The CDR3 loop is CAIRKGDEQFF. For the CDR3, the DNA is TGTGCCATCAGGAAGGGCGATGAGCAGTTCTTC.

This chain uses TRBV5-1 with TRBJ2-3; TRBD1 is a possible D gene (5 bases). V was cut by 2 bases and J by 5 bases, with 12 bases left in between. CDR3 length: 14 amino acids. The germline V gene has CDR1 SGHRS and CDR2 YFSETQ. CDR3 sequence reads: CASSFLPGQDTQYF. CDR3 in DNA: TGCGCCAGCAGCTTTTTGCCAGGGCAAGATACGCAGTATTTT.

This rearrangement joins TRBV12-3 or TRBV12-4 to TRBJ1-2; D is undetermined. The ends were cut back, 1 base at V and 10 bases at J, with 7 bases in the middle. The CDR3 runs 11 residues. CDR3 sequence (DNA): TGTGCCAGCAGTTTAGGGCAGACCTACACCTTC. This translates into CASSLGQTYTF.

This clonotype was found many times. CDR3 nucleotide sequence: TGTGCCAGCAGCCAGGACCTACATAGCGGGGGAGAAAGCATTCAGTACTTC. Its translation is CASSQDLHSGGESIQYF. The rearrangement uses TRBV4-2 and TRBJ2-4, with TRBD2 matching 9 bases. The J segment lost 9 bases and the V segment lost 3 bases, leaving 15 bases of the junction unmatched. The germline gives CDR1 LGHNA, CDR2 YNFKEQ. CDR3 length: 17 amino acids.

The V call is TRBV27, the J call TRBJ2-7, with D uncertain. The CDR3 covers 14 residues. Germline CDR1 MNHEY, CDR2 SMNVEV (reference sequence). With 2 bases removed from V and 2 bases from J, the gap between germline ends came to 10 bases. The CDR3 DNA reads as TGTGCCAGCAGTTTAAAACCGCCCCCCTACGAGCAGTACTTC. Its translation: CASSLKPPPYEQYF.

The table lists this clonotype with a few counts. The V gene is TRBV7-2, the J gene TRBJ1-2; the D gene is possibly TRBD1 (5 bases). V was pared by 5 bases and J by 8 bases, with 15 bases between. Germline V gene data show CDR1 as SGHTA and CDR2 as FQGNSA. This CDR3 has 13 amino acids. The CDR3 here is CASSPGGRPGYTF. CDR3 in DNA: TGTGCCAGCAGCCCCGGGGGGAGGCCGGGCTACACCTTC.

This clonotype was detected only a few times. V and J are TRBV11-2 and TRBJ1-2; 11 nucleotides align to TRBD1. The CDR3 covers 15 residues. CDR1 and CDR2 (germline): SGHAT, FQNNGV. V shed 0 bases and J 4 bases; nucleotides not matched to a gene: 1. The CDR3 DNA reads TGTGCCAGCAGCTTAGAGGGACAGGGGGGCTATGGCTACACCTTC. Translation gives CASSLEGQGGYGYTF.

The chain has TRBV6-6 and TRBJ2-7, with D perhaps matching TRBD1 (6 bases). Germline V gene sequence: CDR1 MNHNY, CDR2 SVGAGI (reference sequence). The V end was cut by 4 bases, the J end by 2 bases, with 12 bases between. The CDR3 covers 14 residues. CDR3 residues: CASSSGTLTYEQYF. CDR3 bases: TGTGCCAGCAGTTCTGGGACACTCACCTACGAGCAGTACTTC.

This clonotype was detected many times. The V gene is TRBV5-1, the J gene TRBJ2-3; 9 positions match TRBD2. The CDR3 covers 15 residues. The V segment lost 3 bases and the J segment 5 bases; nucleotides outside the gene matches: 7. Germline V gene sequence: CDR1 SGHRS, CDR2 YFSETQ. CDR3 coding DNA: TGCGCCAGCAGCTGGGGACTAGCTTTCGAAGATACGCAGTATTTT. Encoded protein: CASSWGLAFEDTQYF.

J is TRBJ1-1 and V is TRBV20-1; D might be TRBD1 (6 bases). The CDR3 totals 14 residues. The V gene's germline CDR1 is DFQATT and CDR2 SNEGSKA (reference sequence). V gave up 1 base and J gave up 4 bases, with 13 bases separating them. The CDR3: CSARGDKGGTEAFF. As DNA, the CDR3 is TGCAGTGCTAGAGGGGACAAGGGCGGCACTGAAGCTTTCTTT.

This clonotype was detected ten times or more. The chain links TRBV5-1 to TRBJ2-1; 9 nucleotides agree with TRBD2. The germline V gene has CDR1 SGHRS and CDR2 YFSETQ. The J segment lost 4 bases and the V segment lost 0 bases, leaving 5 bases of the junction unmatched. The CDR3 covers 16 residues. The CDR3 is CASSLVGGGEYNEQFF. The CDR3 DNA follows: TGCGCCAGCAGCTTGGTTGGCGGGGGGGAGTACAATGAGCAGTTCTTC.

The V and J genes are TRBV6-6 and TRBJ2-7; D may match TRBD1 or TRBD2 (5 bases each). Germline CDR1 MNHNY, CDR2 SVGAGI (reference sequence). V was pared by 6 bases and J by 0 bases, with 12 bases between. The CDR3 spans 14 residues. The CDR3 spells CASRPGRSSYEQYV. The CDR3 DNA follows: TGTGCCAGCAGACCGGGACGGAGCTCCTACGAGCAGTACGTC.

The rearrangement joins TRBV7-2 to TRBJ1-5, with TRBD1 as a possible D gene (6 bases). Looked up from germline, CDR1 is SGHTA and CDR2 is FQGNSA. The CDR3 covers 16 residues. Trimming stripped 5 bases from V and 7 bases from J, with 21 bases between. This chain's CDR3 is CASSPGGTGIKQPQHF. CDR3 nucleotides: TGTGCCAGCAGCCCGGGGGGCACAGGGATCAAACAGCCCCAGCATTTT.

V gene TRBV18 combines with J gene TRBJ2-3; D is possibly TRBD1 (6 bases). Trimming left V 4 bases short and J 0 bases short, with 11 bases between. Germline V lookup: CDR1 KGHSH, CDR2 LQKENI. CDR3 length: 15 amino acids. The CDR3 coding sequence is TGTGCCAGCTCACGAGGACAGATCAGCACAGATACGCAGTATTTT. Translation gives CASSRGQISTDTQYF.

This clonotype was detected a few times. The gene calls are TRBV4-2 and TRBJ2-5, with D perhaps TRBD2 (6 bases). Trimming took 1 base from V and 10 from J, leaving 16 bases between them. Germline V lookup: CDR1 LGHNA, CDR2 YNFKEQ. The CDR3 contains 14 residues. The CDR3 here is CASSQGSGTWIQYF. In DNA, the CDR3 is TGTGCCAGCAGCCAAGGGTCCGGGACTTGGATCCAGTACTTC.

The J gene is TRBJ2-7, the V gene TRBV18; no clear D. This CDR3 contains 13 residues. Germline assignment: CDR1 KGHSH and CDR2 LQKENI. V was clipped by 3 bases and J by 3 bases, with 9 bases between them. The CDR3 DNA reads TGTGCCAGCTCACCCTTCCCAGTCTACGAGCAGTACGTC. Translating gives CASSPFPVYEQYV.

The chain recombines TRBV6-2 or TRBV6-3 with TRBJ2-3; tentative D call: TRBD2 (5 bases). The CDR3 totals 14 residues. Germline CDR1 is MNHEY and CDR2 is SVGEGT. V was pared by 4 bases and J by 0 bases, with 8 bases between. The CDR3 spells CASSWKRSTDTQYF. The DNA for the CDR3 is TGTGCCAGCAGTTGGAAGCGGAGCACAGATACGCAGTATTTT.

This clonotype was seen a handful of times. The chain uses TRBV7-2 and TRBJ1-6; a weak D match, TRBD1 (5 bases). Trimming removed 2 bases from V and 10 bases from J, with 12 bases in between. The germline CDR1 and CDR2 sequences are SGHTA and FQGNSA. This CDR3 comprises 14 residues. The CDR3 region has the DNA TGTGCCAGCAGCTTACGTAGCGGGACCTCACCCCTCCACTTT. Protein: CASSLRSGTSPLHF.